Sequencing of this T cell receptor beta chain was carried out in a study of T cells in Graves' hyperthyroidism and ophthalmopathy. Findings of the study overall: Ophthalmopathy got predicted by the model a median about 6.7 months before its onset. Ophthalmopathy stood apart from stable hyperthyroidism in a 13 V-J model.

Amplification of TCR beta CDR3 regions used RNA as the template. HTBI primers drove first-round RT-PCR of the TCR CDR3. Each CDR3 protein is one row after TCRdb ran MiXCR on the multiplex PCR reads. This table has about 49,000 distinct CDR3 sequences, 45% to 65% appearing once. This clonotype was found many times. The antigen is undetermined. The CDR3 sequence is 12 residues long. Germline trimming cut 4 bases from V and 7 bases from J; bases unmatched to any gene: 4. Germline V CDR1 and CDR2: SGHDT, YYEEEE. Material: peripheral blood or thyroid tissue (not recorded which). This TCR derives from a man younger than 35 with Graves' hyperthyroidism. The rearrangement links TRBV5-6 to TRBJ2-7; 8 bases are shared with TRBD2. In DNA, the CDR3 is TGTGCCAGCAGCCGGACGGGAGGGGAGCAGTACTTC. This translates into CASSRTGGEQYF.